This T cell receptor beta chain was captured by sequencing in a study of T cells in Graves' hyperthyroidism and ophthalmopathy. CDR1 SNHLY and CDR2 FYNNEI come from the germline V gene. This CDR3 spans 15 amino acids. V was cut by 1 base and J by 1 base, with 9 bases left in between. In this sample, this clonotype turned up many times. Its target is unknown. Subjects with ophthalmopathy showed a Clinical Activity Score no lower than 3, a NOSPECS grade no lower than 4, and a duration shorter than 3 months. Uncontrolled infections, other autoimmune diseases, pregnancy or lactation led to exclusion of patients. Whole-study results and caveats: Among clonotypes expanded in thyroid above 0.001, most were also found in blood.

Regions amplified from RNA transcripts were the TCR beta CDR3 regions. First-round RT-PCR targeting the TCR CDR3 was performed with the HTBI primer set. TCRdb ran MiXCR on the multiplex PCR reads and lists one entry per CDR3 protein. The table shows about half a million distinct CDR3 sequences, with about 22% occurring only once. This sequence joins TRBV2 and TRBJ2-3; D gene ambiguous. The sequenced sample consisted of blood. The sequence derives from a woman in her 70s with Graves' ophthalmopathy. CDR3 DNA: TGTGCCAGCAGTGAAGGAGAGCACGGCACAGATACGCAGTATTTT. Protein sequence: CASSEGEHGTDTQYF.